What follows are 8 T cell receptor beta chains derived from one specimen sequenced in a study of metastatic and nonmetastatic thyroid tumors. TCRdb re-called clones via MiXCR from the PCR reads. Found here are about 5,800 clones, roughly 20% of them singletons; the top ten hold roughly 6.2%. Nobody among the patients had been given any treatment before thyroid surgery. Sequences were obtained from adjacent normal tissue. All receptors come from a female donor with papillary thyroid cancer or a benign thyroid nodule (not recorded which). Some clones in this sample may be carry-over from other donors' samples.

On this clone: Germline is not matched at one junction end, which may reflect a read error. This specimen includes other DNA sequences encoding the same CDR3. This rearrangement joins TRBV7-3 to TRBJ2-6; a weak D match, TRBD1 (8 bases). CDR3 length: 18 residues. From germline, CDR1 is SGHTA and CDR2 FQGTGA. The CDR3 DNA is TGTGCCAGCAGCGCTCGGACAGGGTATCTGGGAGGGGCCAACGTCCTTACTTTC. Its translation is CASSARTGYLGGANVLTF.

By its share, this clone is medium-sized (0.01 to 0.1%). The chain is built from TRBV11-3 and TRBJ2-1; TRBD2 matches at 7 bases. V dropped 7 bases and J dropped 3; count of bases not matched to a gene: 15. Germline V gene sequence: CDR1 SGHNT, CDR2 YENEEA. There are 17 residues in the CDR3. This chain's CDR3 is CASTPIIGDYNYNEQFF. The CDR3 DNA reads TGTGCCAGCACCCCGATAATTGGGGACTATAACTACAATGAGCAGTTCTTC.

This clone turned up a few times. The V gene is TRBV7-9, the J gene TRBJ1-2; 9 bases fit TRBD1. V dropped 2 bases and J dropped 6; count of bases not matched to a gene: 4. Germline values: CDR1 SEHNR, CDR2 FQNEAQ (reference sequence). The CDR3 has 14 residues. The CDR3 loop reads CASSLKQGANGYTF. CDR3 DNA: TGTGCCAGCAGCTTAAAACAGGGGGCAAATGGCTACACCTTC.

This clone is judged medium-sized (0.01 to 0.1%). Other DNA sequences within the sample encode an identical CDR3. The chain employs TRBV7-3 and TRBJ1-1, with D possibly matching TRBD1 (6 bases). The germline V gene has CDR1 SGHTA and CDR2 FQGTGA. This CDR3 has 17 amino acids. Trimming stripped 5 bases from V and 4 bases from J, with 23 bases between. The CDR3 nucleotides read TGTGCCAGCAGCCCCAGGCGGGGGGCGCGAGGGGGCACTGAAGCTTTCTTT. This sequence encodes CASSPRRGARGGTEAFF. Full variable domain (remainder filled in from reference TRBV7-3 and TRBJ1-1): GAGVSQTPSNKVTEKGKYVELRCDPISGHTALYWYRQSLGQGPEFLIYFQGTGAADDSGLPNDRFFAVRPEGSVSTLKIQRTERGDSAVYLCASSPRRGARGGTEAFFGQGTRLTVV.

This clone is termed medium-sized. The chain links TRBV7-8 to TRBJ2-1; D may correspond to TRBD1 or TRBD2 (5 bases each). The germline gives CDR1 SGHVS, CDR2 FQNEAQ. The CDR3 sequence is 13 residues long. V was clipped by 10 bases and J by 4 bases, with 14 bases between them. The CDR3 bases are TGTGCCACCGCCGGGACCATTTACAATGAGCAGTTCTTC. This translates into CATAGTIYNEQFF.

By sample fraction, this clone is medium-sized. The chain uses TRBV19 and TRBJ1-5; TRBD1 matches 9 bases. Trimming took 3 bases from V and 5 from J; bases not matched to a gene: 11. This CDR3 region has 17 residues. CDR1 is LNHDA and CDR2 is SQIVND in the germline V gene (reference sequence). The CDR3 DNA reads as TGTGCCAGTAGTATCTATTCCCGGGACAGGGACCATCAGCCCCAGCATTTT. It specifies CASSIYSRDRDHQPQHF.

The CDR3 sequence is CASSGGTGRQETQYF. The CDR3 bases are TGTGCCAGCAGCGGCGGGACAGGGCGGCAAGAGACCCAGTACTTC. The genes are TRBV9 and TRBJ2-5; 9 nucleotides match TRBD1. This CDR3 region has 15 residues. V shed 3 bases and J 2 bases; nucleotides not matched to a gene: 5. CDR1 and CDR2 from the germline V gene are SGDLS and YYNGEE.

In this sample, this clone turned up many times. As DNA, the CDR3 is TGTGCCAGCAGCTTGGCTGGCACCGGGGAGCTGTTTTTT. Translating it yields CASSLAGTGELFF. The chain is built from TRBV5-6 and TRBJ2-2; D gene ambiguous. This CDR3 has 13 residues. Germline V lookup: CDR1 SGHDT, CDR2 YYEEEE. Trimming took off 0 bases at V and 4 bases at J, with 4 bases between the two ends.